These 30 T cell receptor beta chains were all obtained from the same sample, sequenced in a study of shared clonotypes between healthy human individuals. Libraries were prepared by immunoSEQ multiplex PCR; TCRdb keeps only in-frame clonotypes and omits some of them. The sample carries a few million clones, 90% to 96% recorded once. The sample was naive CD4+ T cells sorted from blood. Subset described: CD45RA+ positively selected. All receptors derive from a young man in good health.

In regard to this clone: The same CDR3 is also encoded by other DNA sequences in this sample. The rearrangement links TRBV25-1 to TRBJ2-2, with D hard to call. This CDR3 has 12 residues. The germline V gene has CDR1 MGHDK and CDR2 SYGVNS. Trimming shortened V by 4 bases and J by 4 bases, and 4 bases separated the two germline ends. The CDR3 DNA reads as TGTGCCAGCAGTGTTGGCACCGGGGAGCTGTTTTTT. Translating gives CASSVGTGELFF.

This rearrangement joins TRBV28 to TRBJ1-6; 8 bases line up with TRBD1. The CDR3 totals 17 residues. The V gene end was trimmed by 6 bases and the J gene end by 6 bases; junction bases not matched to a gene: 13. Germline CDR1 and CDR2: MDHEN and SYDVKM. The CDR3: CASSPLRPGGINSPLHF. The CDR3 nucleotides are TGTGCCAGCAGCCCCCTGCGTCCAGGGGGCATTAATTCACCCCTCCACTTT.

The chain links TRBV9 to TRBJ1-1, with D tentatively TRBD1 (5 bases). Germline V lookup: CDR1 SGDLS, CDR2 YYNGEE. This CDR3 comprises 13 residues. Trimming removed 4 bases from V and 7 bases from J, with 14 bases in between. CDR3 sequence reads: CASSPGGDSEAFF. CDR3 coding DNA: TGTGCCAGCAGCCCAGGCGGCGACAGTGAAGCTTTCTTT.

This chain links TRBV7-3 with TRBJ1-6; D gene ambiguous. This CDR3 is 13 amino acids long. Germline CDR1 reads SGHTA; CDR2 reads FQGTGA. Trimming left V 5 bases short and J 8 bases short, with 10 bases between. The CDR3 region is CASSDRGYSPLHF. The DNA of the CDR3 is TGTGCCAGCAGCGATCGCGGGTATTCACCCCTCCACTTT. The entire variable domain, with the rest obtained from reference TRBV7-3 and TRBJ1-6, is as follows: GAGVSQTPSNKVTEKGKYVELRCDPISGHTALYWYRQSLGQGPEFLIYFQGTGAADDSGLPNDRFFAVRPEGSVSTLKIQRTERGDSAVYLCASSDRGYSPLHFGNGTRLTVT.

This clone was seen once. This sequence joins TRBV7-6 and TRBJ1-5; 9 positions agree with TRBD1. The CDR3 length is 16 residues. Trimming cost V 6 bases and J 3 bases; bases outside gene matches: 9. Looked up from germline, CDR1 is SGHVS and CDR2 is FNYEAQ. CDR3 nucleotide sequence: TGTGCCAGCAGTCGGGGACAGGGACTTCTCAATCAGCCCCAGCATTTT. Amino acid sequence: CASSRGQGLLNQPQHF.

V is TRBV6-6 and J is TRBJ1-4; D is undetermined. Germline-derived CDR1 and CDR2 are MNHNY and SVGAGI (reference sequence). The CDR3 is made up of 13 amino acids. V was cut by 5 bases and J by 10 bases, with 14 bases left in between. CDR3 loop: CASSGVELGKLFF. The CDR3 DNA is TGTGCCAGCAGTGGGGTGGAATTGGGAAAACTGTTTTTT.

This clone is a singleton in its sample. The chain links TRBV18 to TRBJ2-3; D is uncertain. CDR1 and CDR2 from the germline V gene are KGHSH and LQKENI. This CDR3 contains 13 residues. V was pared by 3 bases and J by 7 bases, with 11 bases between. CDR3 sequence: CASSPNFKNTQYF. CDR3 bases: TGTGCCAGCTCACCGAACTTTAAGAATACGCAGTATTTT.

The chain's CDR3 is CASSLWDSANYGYTF. CDR3 DNA sequence: TGTGCCAGCAGCTTGTGGGACAGTGCTAACTATGGCTACACCTTC. This chain links TRBV5-5 with TRBJ1-2; 7 bases match TRBD1. From germline, CDR1 is SGHKS and CDR2 YYEKEE (reference sequence). The CDR3 extends over 15 amino acids. Trimming at V came to 1 base and at J to 0 bases, leaving 3 bases not matched to a gene.

The CDR3 region has the DNA TGTGCCAGCAGTGACCCACGACAGGGAAGCACTGAAGCTTTCTTT. This sequence encodes CASSDPRQGSTEAFF. V is TRBV25-1 and J is TRBJ1-1; 7 bases map to TRBD1. The V gene end was trimmed by 3 bases and the J gene end by 4 bases; junction bases not matched to a gene: 8. The CDR3 loop spans 15 amino acids. Germline CDR1 and CDR2: MGHDK and SYGVNS.

The CDR3 reads CASKRRVDNNEQFF. The CDR3 nucleotides are TGTGCCAGCAAAAGGCGGGTCGACAACAATGAGCAGTTCTTC. The chain couples TRBV6-5 to TRBJ2-1; TRBD2 might be the D (5 bases). From germline, CDR1 is MNHEY and CDR2 SVGAGI. V dropped 7 bases and J dropped 5 bases, with 15 bases sitting between them. The CDR3 extends over 14 amino acids.

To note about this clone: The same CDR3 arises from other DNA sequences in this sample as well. The CDR3 coding sequence is TGTGCCAGCAGCCCAGGGACAGGGCTTGGCTACACCTTC. As protein: CASSPGTGLGYTF. The chain combines TRBV7-2 with TRBJ1-2; 9 bases map to TRBD1. The CDR3 spans 13 residues. Germline assignment: CDR1 SGHTA and CDR2 FQGNSA. The V segment lost 5 bases and the J segment 7 bases; nucleotides outside the gene matches: 5.

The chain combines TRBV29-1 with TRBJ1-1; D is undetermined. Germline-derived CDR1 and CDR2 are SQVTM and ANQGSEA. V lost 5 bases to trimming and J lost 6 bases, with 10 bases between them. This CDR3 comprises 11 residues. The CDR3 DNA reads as TGCAGCGTTTCGGAGGTGGCTGAAGCTTTCTTT. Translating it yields CSVSEVAEAFF.

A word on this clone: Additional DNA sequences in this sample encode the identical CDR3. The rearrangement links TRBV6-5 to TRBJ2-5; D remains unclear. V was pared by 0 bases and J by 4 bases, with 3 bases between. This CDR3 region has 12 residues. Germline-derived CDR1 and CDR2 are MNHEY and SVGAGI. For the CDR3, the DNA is TGTGCCAGCAGTTACTCACGAGAGACCCAGTACTTC. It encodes CASSYSRETQYF.

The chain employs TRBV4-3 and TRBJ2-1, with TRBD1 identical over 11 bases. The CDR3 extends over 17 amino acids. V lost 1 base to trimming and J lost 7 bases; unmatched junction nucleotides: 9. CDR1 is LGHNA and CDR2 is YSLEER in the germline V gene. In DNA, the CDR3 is TGCGCCAGCAGCCAAGGGTTTTCCGGACAGGGGGCGAATGAGCAGTTCTTC. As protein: CASSQGFSGQGANEQFF.

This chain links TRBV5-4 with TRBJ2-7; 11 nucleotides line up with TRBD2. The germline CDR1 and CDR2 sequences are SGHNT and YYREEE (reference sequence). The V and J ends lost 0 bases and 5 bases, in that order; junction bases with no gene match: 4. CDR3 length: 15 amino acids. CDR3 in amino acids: CASSLELAGVHEQYF. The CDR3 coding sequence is TGTGCCAGCAGCTTGGAACTAGCGGGAGTCCACGAGCAGTACTTC.

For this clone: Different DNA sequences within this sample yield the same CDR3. The CDR3 protein is CASSRGTGNEKLFF. CDR3 nucleotides: TGTGCCAGCAGTAGAGGGACAGGGAATGAAAAACTGTTTTTT. The rearrangement links TRBV27 to TRBJ1-4; 9 bases are shared with TRBD1. The V segment lost 5 bases and the J segment 5 bases; nucleotides outside the gene matches: 3. Germline assignment: CDR1 MNHEY and CDR2 SMNVEV (reference sequence). This CDR3 has 14 residues.

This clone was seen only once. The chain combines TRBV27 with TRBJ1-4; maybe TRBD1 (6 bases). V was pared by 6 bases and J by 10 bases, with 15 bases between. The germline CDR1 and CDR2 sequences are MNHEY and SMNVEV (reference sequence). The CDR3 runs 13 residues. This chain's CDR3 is CASRHRESGKLFF. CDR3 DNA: TGTGCCAGCAGACACAGGGAGTCGGGAAAACTGTTTTTT.

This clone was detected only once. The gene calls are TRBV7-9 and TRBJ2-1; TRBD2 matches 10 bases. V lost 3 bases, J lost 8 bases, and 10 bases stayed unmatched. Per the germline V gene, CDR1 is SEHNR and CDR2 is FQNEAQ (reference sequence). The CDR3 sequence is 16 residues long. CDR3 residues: CASSFTGTSARDEQFF. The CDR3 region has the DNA TGTGCCAGCAGCTTTACCGGGACTAGCGCAAGGGATGAGCAGTTCTTC.

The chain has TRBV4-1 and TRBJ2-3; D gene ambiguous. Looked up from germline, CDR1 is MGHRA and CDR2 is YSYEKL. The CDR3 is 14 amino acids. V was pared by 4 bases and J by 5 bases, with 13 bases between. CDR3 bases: TGCGCCAGCAGCCCCCCCCGGAGCTTAGATACGCAGTATTTT. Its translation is CASSPPRSLDTQYF.

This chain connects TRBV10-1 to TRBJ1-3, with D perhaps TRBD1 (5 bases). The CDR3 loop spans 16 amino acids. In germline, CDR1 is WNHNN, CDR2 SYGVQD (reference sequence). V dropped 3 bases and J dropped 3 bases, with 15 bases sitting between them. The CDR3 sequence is CASSEAPPGLGNTIYF. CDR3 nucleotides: TGCGCCAGCAGTGAAGCCCCCCCAGGGCTTGGAAACACCATATATTTT.

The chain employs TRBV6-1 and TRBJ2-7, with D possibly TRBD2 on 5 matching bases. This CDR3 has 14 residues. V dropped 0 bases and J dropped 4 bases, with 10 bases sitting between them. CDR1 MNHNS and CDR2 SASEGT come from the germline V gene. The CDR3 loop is CASSEARTQYEQYF. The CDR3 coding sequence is TGTGCCAGCAGTGAAGCTCGGACTCAATACGAGCAGTACTTC.

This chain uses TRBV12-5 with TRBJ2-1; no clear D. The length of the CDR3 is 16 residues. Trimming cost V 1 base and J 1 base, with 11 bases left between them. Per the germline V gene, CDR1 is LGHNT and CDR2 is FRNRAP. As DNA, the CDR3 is TGTGCTAGTGGTTTGGGAGACTGGCGGTCCTACAATGAGCAGTTCTTC. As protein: CASGLGDWRSYNEQFF.

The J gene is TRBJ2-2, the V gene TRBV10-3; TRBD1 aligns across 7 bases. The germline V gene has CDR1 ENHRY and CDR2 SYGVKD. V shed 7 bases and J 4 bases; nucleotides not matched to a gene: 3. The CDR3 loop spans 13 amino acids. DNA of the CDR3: TGTGCCATCACCAGACAGGGCACCGGGGAGCTGTTTTTT. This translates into CAITRQGTGELFF.

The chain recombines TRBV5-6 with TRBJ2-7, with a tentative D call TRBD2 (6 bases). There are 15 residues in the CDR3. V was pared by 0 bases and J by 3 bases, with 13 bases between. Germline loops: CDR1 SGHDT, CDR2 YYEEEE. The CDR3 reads CASSLGGGWVYEQYF. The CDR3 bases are TGTGCCAGCAGCTTGGGGGGAGGCTGGGTCTACGAGCAGTACTTC.

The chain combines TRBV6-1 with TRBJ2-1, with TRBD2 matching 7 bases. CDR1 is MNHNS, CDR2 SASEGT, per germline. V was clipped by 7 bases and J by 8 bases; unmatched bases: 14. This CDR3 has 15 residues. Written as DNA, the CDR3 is TGTGCCAGCACCTCAGACGGGTGGGAGGGCGATGAGCAGTTCTTC. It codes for CASTSDGWEGDEQFF.

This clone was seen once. DNA for the CDR3: TGTGCCAGTAGTATAGGGAGTGGTTGGGGCTACGAGCAGTACTTC. Translated: CASSIGSGWGYEQYF. The J gene is TRBJ2-7, the V gene TRBV19, with D unresolved. The CDR3 consists of 15 residues. V lost 1 base to trimming and J lost 3 bases, with 13 bases between them. Per the germline V gene, CDR1 is LNHDA and CDR2 is SQIVND (reference sequence).

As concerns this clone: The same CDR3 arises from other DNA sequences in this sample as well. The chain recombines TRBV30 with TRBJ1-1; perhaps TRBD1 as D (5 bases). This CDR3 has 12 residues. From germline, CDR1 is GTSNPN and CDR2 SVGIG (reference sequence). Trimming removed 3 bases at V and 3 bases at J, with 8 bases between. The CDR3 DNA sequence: TGTGCCTGGAGCTTAGGGGACACTGAAGCTTTCTTT. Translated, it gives CAWSLGDTEAFF. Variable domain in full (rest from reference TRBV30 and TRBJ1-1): SQTIHQWPATLVQPVGSPLSLECTVEGTSNPNLYWYRQAAGRGLQLLFYSVGIGQISSEVPQNLSASRPQDRQFILSSKKLLLSDSGFYLCAWSLGDTEAFFGQGTRLTVV.

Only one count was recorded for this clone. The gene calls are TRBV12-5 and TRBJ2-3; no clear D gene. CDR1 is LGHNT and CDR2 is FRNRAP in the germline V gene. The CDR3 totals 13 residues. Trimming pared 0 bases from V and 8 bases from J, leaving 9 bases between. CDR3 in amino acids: CASGLVVRGTQYF. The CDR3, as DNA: TGTGCTAGTGGTTTGGTCGTACGTGGTACGCAGTATTTT.

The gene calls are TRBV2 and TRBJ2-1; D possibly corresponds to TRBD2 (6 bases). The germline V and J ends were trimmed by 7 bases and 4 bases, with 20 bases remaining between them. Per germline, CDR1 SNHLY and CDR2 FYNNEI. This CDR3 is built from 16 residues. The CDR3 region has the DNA TGTGCCAGCACTAATTCTCCCGGGACTTATTACAATGAGCAGTTCTTC. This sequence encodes CASTNSPGTYYNEQFF. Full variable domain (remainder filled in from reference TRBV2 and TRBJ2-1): EPEVTQTPSHQVTQMGQEVILRCVPISNHLYFYWYRQILGQKVEFLVSFYNNEISEKSEIFDDQFSVERPDGSNFTLKIRSTKLEDSAMYFCASTNSPGTYYNEQFFGPGTRLTVL.

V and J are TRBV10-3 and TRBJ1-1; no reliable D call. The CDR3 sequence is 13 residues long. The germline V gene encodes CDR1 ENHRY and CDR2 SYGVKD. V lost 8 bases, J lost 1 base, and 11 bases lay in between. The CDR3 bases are TGTGCCATCGGTTCCGGTGCGAACACTGAAGCTTTCTTT. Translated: CAIGSGANTEAFF.